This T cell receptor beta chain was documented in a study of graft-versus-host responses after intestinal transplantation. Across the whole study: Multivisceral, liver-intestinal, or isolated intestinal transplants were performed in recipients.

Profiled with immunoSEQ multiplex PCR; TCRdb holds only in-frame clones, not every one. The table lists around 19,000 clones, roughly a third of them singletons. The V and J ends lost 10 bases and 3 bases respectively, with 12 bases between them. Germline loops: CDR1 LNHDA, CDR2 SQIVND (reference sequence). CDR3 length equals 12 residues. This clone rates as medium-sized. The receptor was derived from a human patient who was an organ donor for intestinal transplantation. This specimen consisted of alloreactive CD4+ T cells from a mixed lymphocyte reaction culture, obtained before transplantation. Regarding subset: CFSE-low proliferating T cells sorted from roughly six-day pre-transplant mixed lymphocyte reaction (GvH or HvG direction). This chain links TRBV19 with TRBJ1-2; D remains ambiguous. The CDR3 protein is CAKTGSDYGYTF. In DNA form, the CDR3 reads TGTGCCAAAACCGGGAGTGACTATGGCTACACCTTC.